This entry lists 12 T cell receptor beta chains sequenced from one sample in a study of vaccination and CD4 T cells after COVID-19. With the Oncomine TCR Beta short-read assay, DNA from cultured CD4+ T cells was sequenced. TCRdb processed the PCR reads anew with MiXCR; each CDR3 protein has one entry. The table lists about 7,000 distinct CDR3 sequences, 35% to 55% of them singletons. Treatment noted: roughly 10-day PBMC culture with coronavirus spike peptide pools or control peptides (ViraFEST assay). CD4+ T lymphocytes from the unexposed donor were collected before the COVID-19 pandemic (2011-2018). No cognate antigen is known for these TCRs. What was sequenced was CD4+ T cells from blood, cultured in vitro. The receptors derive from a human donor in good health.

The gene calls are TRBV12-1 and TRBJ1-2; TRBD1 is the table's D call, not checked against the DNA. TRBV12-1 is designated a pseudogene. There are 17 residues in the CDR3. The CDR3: CASSPIPGTPKGYGYTF. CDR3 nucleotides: TGTGCCAGCAGCCCTATCCCCGGGACACCGAAGGGGTATGGCTACACCTTC.

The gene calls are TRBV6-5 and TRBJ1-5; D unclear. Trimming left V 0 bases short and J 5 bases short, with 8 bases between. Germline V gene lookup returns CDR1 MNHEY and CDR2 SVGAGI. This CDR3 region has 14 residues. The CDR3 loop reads CASSYSGNDQPQHF. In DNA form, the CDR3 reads TGTGCCAGCAGTTACTCAGGGAATGATCAGCCCCAGCATTTT.

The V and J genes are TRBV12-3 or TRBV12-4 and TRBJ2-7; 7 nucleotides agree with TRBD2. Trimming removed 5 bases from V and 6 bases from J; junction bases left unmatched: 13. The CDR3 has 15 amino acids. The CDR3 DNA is TGTGCCAGCAGTCGGGGAGGGGACCTGAGGATCGAGCAGTACTTC. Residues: CASSRGGDLRIEQYF.

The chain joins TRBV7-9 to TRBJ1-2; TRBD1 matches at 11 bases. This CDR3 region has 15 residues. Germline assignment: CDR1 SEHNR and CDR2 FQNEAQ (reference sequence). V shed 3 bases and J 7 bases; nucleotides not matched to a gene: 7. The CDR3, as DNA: TGTGCCAGCAGCTTCATCGGACAGGGGGCGTCTGGCTACACCTTC. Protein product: CASSFIGQGASGYTF.

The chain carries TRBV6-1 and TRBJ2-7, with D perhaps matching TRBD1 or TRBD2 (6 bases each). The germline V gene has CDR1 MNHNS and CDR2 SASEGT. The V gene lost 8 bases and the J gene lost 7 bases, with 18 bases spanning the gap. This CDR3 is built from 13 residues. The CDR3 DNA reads TGTGCCAGCGGAGGGGGGCAATTGGGGGAGCAGTACTTC. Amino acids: CASGGGQLGEQYF.

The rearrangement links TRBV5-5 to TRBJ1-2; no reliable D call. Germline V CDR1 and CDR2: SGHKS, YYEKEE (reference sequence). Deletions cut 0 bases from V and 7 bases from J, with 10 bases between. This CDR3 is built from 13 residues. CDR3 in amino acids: CASSLGFESGYTF. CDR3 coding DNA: TGTGCCAGCAGCTTGGGGTTTGAATCTGGCTACACCTTC. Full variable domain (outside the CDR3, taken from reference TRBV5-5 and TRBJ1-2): DAGVTQSPTHLIKTRGQQVTLRCSPISGHKSVSWYQQVLGQGPQFIFQYYEKEERGRGNFPDRFSARQFPNYSSELNVNALLLGDSALYLCASSLGFESGYTFGSGTRLTVV.

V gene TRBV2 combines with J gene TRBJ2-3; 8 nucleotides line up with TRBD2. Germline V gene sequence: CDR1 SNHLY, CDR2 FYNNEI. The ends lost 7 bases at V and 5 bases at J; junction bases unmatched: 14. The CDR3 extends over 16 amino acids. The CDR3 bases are TGTGCCAGCAAGCAGGAGGCGGGGGGCCCTATAGATACGCAGTATTTT. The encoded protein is CASKQEAGGPIDTQYF. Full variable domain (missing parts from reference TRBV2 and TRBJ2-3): EPEVTQTPSHQVTQMGQEVILRCVPISNHLYFYWYRQILGQKVEFLVSFYNNEISEKSEIFDDQFSVERPDGSNFTLKIRSTKLEDSAMYFCASKQEAGGPIDTQYFGPGTRLTVL.

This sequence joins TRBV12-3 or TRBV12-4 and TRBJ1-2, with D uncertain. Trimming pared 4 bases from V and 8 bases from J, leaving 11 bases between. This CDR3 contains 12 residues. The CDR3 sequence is CASSSARKGYTF. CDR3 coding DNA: TGTGCCAGCAGTTCGGCTCGGAAGGGCTACACCTTC.

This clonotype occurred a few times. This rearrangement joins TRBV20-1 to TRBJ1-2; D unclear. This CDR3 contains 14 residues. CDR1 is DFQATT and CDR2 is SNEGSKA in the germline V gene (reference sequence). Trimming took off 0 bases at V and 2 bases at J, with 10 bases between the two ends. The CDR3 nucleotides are TGCAGTGCTAGAGATCTTCGCAGGAACTATGGCTACACCTTC. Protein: CSARDLRRNYGYTF.

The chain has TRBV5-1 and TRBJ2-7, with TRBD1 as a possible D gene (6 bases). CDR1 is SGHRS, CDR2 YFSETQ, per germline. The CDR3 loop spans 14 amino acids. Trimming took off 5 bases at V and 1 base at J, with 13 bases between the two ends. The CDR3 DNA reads TGCGCCAGCAGAGATGCCCAGGGGTCCTACGAGCAGTACTTC. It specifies CASRDAQGSYEQYF.

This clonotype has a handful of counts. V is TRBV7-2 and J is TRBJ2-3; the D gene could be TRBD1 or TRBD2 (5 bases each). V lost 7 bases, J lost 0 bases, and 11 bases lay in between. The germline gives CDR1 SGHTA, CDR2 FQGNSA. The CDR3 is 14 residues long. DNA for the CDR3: TGTGCCAGCACCCTGGGGGTGAGCACAGATACGCAGTATTTT. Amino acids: CASTLGVSTDTQYF.

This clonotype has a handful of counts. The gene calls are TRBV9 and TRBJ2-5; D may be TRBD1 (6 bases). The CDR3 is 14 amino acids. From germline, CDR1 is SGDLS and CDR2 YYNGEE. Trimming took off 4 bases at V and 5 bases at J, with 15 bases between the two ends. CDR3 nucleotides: TGTGCCAGCAGCACCGAGGGGCAGGGGGAGACCCAGTACTTC. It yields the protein CASSTEGQGETQYF.